Following are 19 T cell receptor beta chains from one sample sequenced in a study of cytomegalovirus exposure and HLA in healthy donors. 60 Vbeta and 13 Jbeta primers were used in PCR. The method was immunoSEQ multiplex PCR; TCRdb's version includes in-frame clones alone and lacks a portion of them. The sample includes 110,000 to 150,000 clones, over 60% seen only once; the top ten take 1.5% to 2%. The sample comprised PBMCs. These receptors all stem from a woman between 25 and 40 years old in good health and CMV-seronegative.

Turning to this clone: Germline and junction disagree at one end, which may indicate a read error. The rearrangement joins TRBV7-9 to TRBJ1-6; no reliable D call. Germline CDR1 is SEHNR and CDR2 is FQNEAQ (reference sequence). The CDR3 is made up of 12 amino acids. CDR3 coding DNA: TGTTCCAGCAGCCTACGGATGGGAGCCCTCCACTTT. Its protein is CSSSLRMGALHF.

This clone was found a few times. The V gene is TRBV19, the J gene TRBJ1-2; D call uncertain. The CDR3 consists of 12 residues. Trimming cost V 6 bases and J 5 bases, with 10 bases left between them. The germline gives CDR1 LNHDA, CDR2 SQIVND (reference sequence). Written as DNA, the CDR3 is TGTGCCAGTAGAGACTTTCGGTATGGCTACACCTTC. It encodes CASRDFRYGYTF.

The CDR3 spells CASSPGVAGGQETQYF. The CDR3 DNA follows: TGTGCCAGCAGCCCCGGGGTAGCGGGGGGGCAGGAGACCCAGTACTTC. This chain links TRBV9 with TRBJ2-5; 11 bases are a match to TRBD2. V was pared by 4 bases and J by 5 bases, with 10 bases of the junction left unmatched. Germline V gene sequence: CDR1 SGDLS, CDR2 YYNGEE. There are 16 residues in the CDR3.

CDR3 DNA: TGTGCCAGCAGCTTGTCGCAGGGCTACGAGCAGTACTTC. It codes for CASSLSQGYEQYF. This chain connects TRBV5-4 to TRBJ2-7, with D tentatively TRBD1 (5 bases). The CDR3 consists of 13 residues. The V end was cut by 1 base, the J end by 3 bases, with 8 bases between. CDR1 is SGHNT and CDR2 is YYREEE in the germline V gene (reference sequence).

The J gene is TRBJ2-1, the V gene TRBV7-6; 7 nucleotides agree with TRBD2. V trimming: 7 bases; J trimming: 4 bases; junction bases outside the gene matches: 7. CDR1 and CDR2 from the germline V gene are SGHVS and FNYEAQ. There are 14 residues in the CDR3. This chain's CDR3 is CASTLGGGYNEQFF. CDR3 in DNA: TGTGCCAGCACCCTTGGCGGGGGTTACAATGAGCAGTTCTTC.

The CDR3 coding sequence is TGTGCCAGCAGCCAACACGACGGGACTGAAGCTTTCTTT. Protein product: CASSQHDGTEAFF. This rearrangement joins TRBV7-9 to TRBJ1-1; D not certain. From germline, CDR1 is SEHNR and CDR2 FQNEAQ (reference sequence). This CDR3 contains 13 residues. V was shortened by 5 bases and J by 5 bases, with 12 bases between the two germline ends.

This clone was detected a few times. V gene TRBV10-3 combines with J gene TRBJ1-2, with TRBD1 matching over 7 bases. The length of the CDR3 is 15 residues. Germline V gene data show CDR1 as ENHRY and CDR2 as SYGVKD. V shed 3 bases, J shed 3 bases, and the junction held 7 bases outside the gene matches. DNA for the CDR3: TGTGCCATCAGTGATCCGGGACAGCCATACTATGGCTACACCTTC. Encoded protein: CAISDPGQPYYGYTF.

This clone was observed once. The chain recombines TRBV6-5 with TRBJ2-7; a weak D match, TRBD2 (6 bases). The germline V gene encodes CDR1 MNHEY and CDR2 SVGAGI. This CDR3 spans 16 amino acids. V lost 0 bases, J lost 4 bases, and 16 bases lay in between. In DNA, the CDR3 is TGTGCCAGCAGTTACTCGATACCGGGACTCCTATACGAGCAGTACTTC. Translation: CASSYSIPGLLYEQYF.

V usage is TRBV10-2 and J usage is TRBJ2-1, with D possibly being TRBD1 (6 bases). Trimming took 6 bases from V and 5 from J, leaving 11 bases between them. Germline-derived CDR1 and CDR2 are WSHSY and SAAADI. This CDR3 is built from 13 residues. This chain's CDR3 is CASRPRTDNEQFF. CDR3 in DNA: TGCGCCAGCAGACCTAGGACAGACAATGAGCAGTTCTTC.

This chain links TRBV2 with TRBJ2-5, with 10 nucleotides matching TRBD1. Germline values: CDR1 SNHLY, CDR2 FYNNEI. This CDR3 has 17 amino acids. With 3 bases clipped from V and 5 bases from J, the junction kept 12 bases outside the gene matches. Here the CDR3 reads CASSDPRQGASRETQYF. CDR3 in DNA: TGTGCCAGCAGTGACCCAAGACAGGGGGCCTCGAGGGAGACCCAGTACTTC.

The chain recombines TRBV4-3 with TRBJ1-5, with D uncertain. Germline loops: CDR1 LGHNA, CDR2 YSLEER. The CDR3 totals 13 residues. Trimming removed 0 bases from V and 7 bases from J, with 7 bases in between. CDR3 DNA: TGCGCCAGCAGCCAAGACCGAGGACAGCCCCAGCATTTT. Protein: CASSQDRGQPQHF.

The rearrangement joins TRBV4-1 to TRBJ2-1; 9 bases align to TRBD2. Trimming took 1 base from V and 4 from J; bases not matched to a gene: 2. Germline V lookup: CDR1 MGHRA, CDR2 YSYEKL. The CDR3 contains 15 residues. DNA for the CDR3: TGCGCCAGCAGCCAAGCGAGCGGGGGGTACAATGAGCAGTTCTTC. It specifies CASSQASGGYNEQFF.

The gene calls are TRBV4-1 and TRBJ1-1, with a tentative D call TRBD1 (5 bases). The CDR3 has 15 amino acids. Trimming removed 4 bases at V and 3 bases at J, with 15 bases between. The germline gives CDR1 MGHRA, CDR2 YSYEKL. In DNA form, the CDR3 reads TGCGCCAGCAGCCGGGGGACTTCCAGGGACACTGAAGCTTTCTTT. This sequence encodes CASSRGTSRDTEAFF.

This clone occurred a few times. The genes are TRBV7-3 and TRBJ2-2; D remains ambiguous. Per the germline V gene, CDR1 is SGHTA and CDR2 is FQGTGA. The CDR3 sequence is 14 residues long. Trimming took 2 bases from V and 0 from J, leaving 4 bases between them. The CDR3 region is CASSLSTNTGELFF. CDR3 sequence (DNA): TGTGCCAGCAGCTTATCAACGAACACCGGGGAGCTGTTTTTT.

For the CDR3, the DNA is TGTGCCAGCAGCTTACCGGGGGGAGCGAATTCACCCCTCCACTTT. Its translation: CASSLPGGANSPLHF. This chain connects TRBV7-9 to TRBJ1-6; a possible D gene is TRBD1 (5 bases). The germline V gene has CDR1 SEHNR and CDR2 FQNEAQ (reference sequence). This CDR3 region has 15 residues. Trimming removed 2 bases from V and 7 bases from J, with 12 bases in between.

This clone was detected only a few times. The CDR3 spells CASSWVTGSSYEQYF. The CDR3 region has the DNA TGTGCCAGCAGCTGGGTGACAGGCTCTTCCTACGAGCAGTACTTC. The rearrangement uses TRBV5-5 and TRBJ2-7; D may be TRBD1 (6 bases). The CDR3 contains 15 residues. In germline, CDR1 is SGHKS, CDR2 YYEKEE (reference sequence). Trimming took 3 bases from V and 1 from J, leaving 14 bases between them.

This clone appeared a few times. Here the CDR3 reads CASSPRDRGLGGYTF. The CDR3, as DNA: TGTGCCAGCTCACCTAGGGACAGGGGGCTGGGAGGCTACACCTTC. V usage is TRBV18 and J usage is TRBJ1-2; 12 bases agree with TRBD1. CDR1 is KGHSH and CDR2 is LQKENI in the germline V gene. CDR3 length: 15 residues. Trimming cost V 3 bases and J 8 bases; bases outside gene matches: 7.

The V gene is TRBV15, the J gene TRBJ2-7, with unresolved D. The germline gives CDR1 LNHNV, CDR2 YYDKDF (reference sequence). This CDR3 has 15 amino acids. V lost 3 bases and J lost 2, with 14 bases in between. CDR3 nucleotide sequence: TGTGCCACCAGCAGTTTAACAACCGTAACCTACGAGCAGTACTTC. It codes for CATSSLTTVTYEQYF.

The chain employs TRBV10-1 and TRBJ1-1; D is possibly TRBD1 (5 bases). Trimming took 6 bases from V and 0 from J, leaving 8 bases between them. The germline CDR1 and CDR2 sequences are WNHNN and SYGVQD (reference sequence). CDR3 length: 13 amino acids. In DNA, the CDR3 is TGCGCCAGCAGGGACACCCTGAACACTGAAGCTTTCTTT. Encoded protein: CASRDTLNTEAFF.